A selection of T cell receptor beta chains follows, all from one sample in a study of T cells after yellow fever vaccination. A single record per CDR3 protein comes from TCRdb applying MiXCR to the 5' RACE reads. The data hold 300,000 or so distinct CDR3 sequences, with roughly 13% observed a single time. Sequenced here: CD4+ T cells sorted from PBMCs, sampled 45 days after the yellow fever booster vaccination. These receptors all come from a young man who received the YFV17D yellow fever vaccine. Each CDR3 is given with its conserved first and last residue. D genes are given only for firm matches. A row's size may be missing; if present it is once, few, many or a size class.

>16|TRBD2|TRBJ2-2|NA|TRBV9
TGTGCCAGCAGCGTAGGTCGAGCGGGAGGGACCGGGGAGCTGTTTTTT
CASSVGRAGGTGELFF
>15|NA|TRBJ2-2|NA|TRBV3-1
TGTGCCAGCAGCCAAGGGGCCAGCTTCACCGGGGAGCTGTTTTTT
CASSQGASFTGELFF
>17|NA|TRBJ2-1|NA|TRBV3-1
TGTGCCAGCAGCCAAGACGTGCTAGTTGGGGCTTACAATGAGCAGTTCTTC
CASSQDVLVGAYNEQFF
>14|TRBD2|TRBJ2-2|few|TRBV2
TGTGCCAGCAGTAAAGAGCGGGATGCGGGGGAGCTGTTTTTT
CASSKERDAGELFF
>16|NA|TRBJ2-3|few|TRBV27
TGTGCCAGCAGTTTTCTTCTATCGGGTTCCACAGATACGCAGTATTTT
CASSFLLSGSTDTQYF
>14|NA|TRBJ2-5|NA|TRBV20-1
TGCAGTTCACGACCCGGGGGGCCTATTGAGACCCAGTACTTC
CSSRPGGPIETQYF
>15|TRBD1|TRBJ2-3|NA|TRBV5-1
TGCGCCAGCAGCTTGCCAGGGGGCAGGACAGATACGCAGTATTTT
CASSLPGGRTDTQYF
>14|NA|TRBJ2-5|few|TRBV5-1
TGCGCCAGCAGCTTGGACGGAGGGAGGAAGACCCAGTACTTC
CASSLDGGRKTQYF
>16|TRBD1|TRBJ2-5|few|TRBV7-2
TGTGCCAGCAGCTTGAACACAGGGGGCGCTGAAGAGACCCAGTACTTC
CASSLNTGGAEETQYF
>16|TRBD2|TRBJ2-1|NA|TRBV20-1
TGCAGTGCTCTAAGACTAGCGGGATCGGTTGGCAATGAGCAGTTCTTC
CSALRLAGSVGNEQFF
>13|NA|TRBJ1-6|NA|TRBV10-3
TGTGCCATCGCCACAGACCATAATTCACCCCTCCACTTT
CAIATDHNSPLHF
>15|NA|TRBJ2-3|many|TRBV20-1
TGCAGTGCGCCTGGGACAAGAGCTAGCACAGATACGCAGTATTTT
CSAPGTRASTDTQYF
>15|NA|TRBJ2-5|NA|TRBV27
TGTGCCAGCAGTTTACGGGCAGGGGCCTCCGGGACCCAGTACTTC
CASSLRAGASGTQYF
>12|NA|TRBJ2-5|NA|TRBV7-2
TGTGCCAGCAGCTCGTACCTCCTACCCCAGTACTTC
CASSSYLLPQYF
>17|NA|TRBJ2-1|few|TRBV14
TGTGCCAGCAGCCAAGAAATAGGGGCTAGCCGCAACAATGAGCAGTTCTTC
CASSQEIGASRNNEQFF
>16|TRBD2|TRBJ2-1|few|TRBV27
TGTGCCAGCAGTCGTGAGGGAGGGAGCTCCTACAATGAGCAGTTCTTC
CASSREGGSSYNEQFF
>17|TRBD2|TRBJ2-5|NA|TRBV7-2
TGTGCCAGCGCTGCTGGGTATAGCGGGAGCATCTTTGAGACCCAGTACTTC
CASAAGYSGSIFETQYF
>15|NA|TRBJ1-5|few|TRBV4-2
TGTGCCAGCAGCCAAGATAAGGCGGCCGCCCAAGCCCAGCATTTT
CASSQDKAAAQAQHF
>13|NA|TRBJ2-5|many|TRBV7-6
TGTGCCAGCAGCTCCCCCAGGTCAGAGACCCAGTACTTC
CASSSPRSETQYF
>14|NA|TRBJ1-1|NA|TRBV11-2
TGTGCCAGCAGCTTAGGCCCGGGCGGCACTGTAGCTTTCTTT
CASSLGPGGTVAFF
>12|NA|TRBJ2-7|few|TRBV20-1
TGCAGTGCTAGAGTACTAGGCTACGAGCAGTACTTC
CSARVLGYEQYF
>14|NA|TRBJ2-7|many|TRBV12-3/TRBV12-4
TGTGCCAGCAGTCGTGACAGGTCAGCCTACGAGCAGTACTTC
CASSRDRSAYEQYF
>16|NA|TRBJ2-5|NA|TRBV4-3
TGCGCCAGCAGCCAAGATCGGGCTATATGGGGGGAGACCCAGTACTTC
CASSQDRAIWGETQYF
>14|NA|TRBJ2-2|few|TRBV7-2
TGTGCCAGCAGCTTAGGCGGGTGGGACGGGGAGCTGTTTTTT
CASSLGGWDGELFF
>15|TRBD2|TRBJ2-5|NA|TRBV7-6
TGTGCCAGCAGCTTAGCCCCGGGAGGGAAAGAGACCCAGTACTTC
CASSLAPGGKETQYF
>16|TRBD2|TRBJ2-3|few|TRBV7-6
TGTGCCAGCAGCTTAGGGGTAGCGGGAATCACAGATACGCAGTATTTT
CASSLGVAGITDTQYF
>16|TRBD1|TRBJ2-7|NA|TRBV30
TGTGCCTGGAGTGAGGACAGGGGGTCGATCTCCTACGAGCAGTACTTC
CAWSEDRGSISYEQYF
>15|TRBD2|TRBJ2-2|few|TRBV20-1
TGCAGTGCTAAGACTAGCGGGAGAGTCACCGGGGAGCTGTTTTTT
CSAKTSGRVTGELFF
>15|TRBD2|TRBJ2-3|many|TRBV5-1
TGCGCCAGCAGGACGAGCGGGACTAGCACAGATACGCAGTATTTT
CASRTSGTSTDTQYF
>15|NA|TRBJ2-7|few|TRBV20-1
TGCAGTGCTCTTGGACCGCAGACCCAATCCTACGAGCAGTACTTC
CSALGPQTQSYEQYF
>14|NA|TRBJ1-4|many|TRBV10-2
TGCGCCAGCGGGACCGCGGGGGTGGACGAAAAACTGTTTTTT
CASGTAGVDEKLFF
>12|NA|TRBJ1-1|many|TRBV5-1
TGCGCCAGCAGCTTGGGGTGGACTGAAGCTTTCTTT
CASSLGWTEAFF
>15|NA|TRBJ2-1|NA|TRBV28
TGTGCCAGCAGTTTATCCGGGACAAAGTACAATGAGCAGTTCTTC
CASSLSGTKYNEQFF
>14|NA|TRBJ2-1|NA|TRBV12-5
TGTGCTAGTGGTTTGTCCCCGGGTTCCAATGAGCAGTTCTTC
CASGLSPGSNEQFF
>16|TRBD2|TRBJ2-4|few|TRBV3-1
TGTGCCAGCAGCCAAGGCCCGCGACTAGCGGGAGGGAGTTCGAACTTC
CASSQGPRLAGGSSNF
>15|TRBD1|TRBJ2-2|NA|TRBV7-3
TGTGCCAGCAGCTTAACGGGGACAGGGGCCGGGGAGCTGTTTTTT
CASSLTGTGAGELFF
>16|NA|TRBJ2-4|NA|TRBV2
TGTGCCAGCAACAGAGGGCCGTTCTACGCCAAAAACATTCAGTACTTC
CASNRGPFYAKNIQYF
>13|NA|TRBJ2-1|NA|TRBV20-1
TGCAGTGCCTACTCCGGGACAAACAATGAGCAGTTCTTC
CSAYSGTNNEQFF
>13|TRBD2|TRBJ2-7|NA|TRBV20-1
TGCAGTGCGCCTAGCGGGAGCTCCTACGAGCAGTACTTC
CSAPSGSSYEQYF
>19|TRBD2|TRBJ2-7|few|TRBV20-1
TGCAGTGCTAGAGTGGAGTCGGGACTAGCGGGAGGTATACGGTACGAGCAGTACTTC
CSARVESGLAGGIRYEQYF
>17|TRBD2|TRBJ2-5|NA|TRBV6-1
TGTGCCAGCCAGCAATTCAGATGGACTAGCGGCCAAGAGACCCAGTACTTC
CASQQFRWTSGQETQYF
>14|NA|TRBJ1-1|NA|TRBV20-1
TGCAGTGCCACAACGACAGTCATGAACACTGAAGCTTTCTTT
CSATTTVMNTEAFF
>14|NA|TRBJ2-3|NA|TRBV11-2
TGTGCCAGCAGCCCCACCACCGGGACAGATACGCAGTATTTT
CASSPTTGTDTQYF
>15|NA|TRBJ2-7|NA|TRBV3-1
TGTGCCAGCAGCCAAGGCCCCACAGGGAACTACGAGCAGTACTTC
CASSQGPTGNYEQYF
>15|TRBD1|TRBJ1-2|NA|TRBV10-1
TGCGCCAGCAGCCCCGGGGGATCAACAGGGGCCGGCTACACCTTC
CASSPGGSTGAGYTF
>15|NA|TRBJ2-5|few|TRBV27
TGTGCCAGCACTGGACTTTCCGGGACGGAAGAGACCCAGTACTTC
CASTGLSGTEETQYF
>13|TRBD1|TRBJ2-3|few|TRBV28
TGTGCCAGTTCAGGGGGACGGGGAGATACGCAGTATTTT
CASSGGRGDTQYF
>15|TRBD2|TRBJ2-7|NA|TRBV3-1
TGTGCCAGCAGCTTAAATTCAGCGGGGCACTACGAGCAGTACTTC
CASSLNSAGHYEQYF
>14|NA|TRBJ2-7|NA|TRBV7-2
TGTGCCAGCGCGGGAAGGGGGGGGCCCTACGAGCAGTACTTC
CASAGRGGPYEQYF
>15|NA|TRBJ2-7|few|TRBV20-1
TGCAGTGCTAGAGAAAGAACTCTCTCGTCCTACGAGCAGTACTTC
CSARERTLSSYEQYF
>15|TRBD1|TRBJ2-5|NA|TRBV7-9
TGTGCCAGCAGCCCAGCCGGACAGGGTCGGGAGACCCAGTACTTC
CASSPAGQGRETQYF
>15|NA|TRBJ2-2|NA|TRBV5-5
TGTGCCAGCAGCGCGCCGCCCGCCAACACCGGGGAGCTGTTTTTT
CASSAPPANTGELFF
>15|NA|TRBJ1-5|many|TRBV5-1
TGCGCCAGCAGCTTGGAGGGGGGTAGCAATCAGCCCCAGCATTTT
CASSLEGGSNQPQHF
>15|TRBD1|TRBJ2-3|few|TRBV20-1
TGCAGTGCTAGCGTCAGGCAGGGGGGCACAGATACGCAGTATTTT
CSASVRQGGTDTQYF